Following are 27 T cell receptor beta chains from one sample sequenced in a study of cytomegalovirus exposure and HLA in healthy donors. 13 Jbeta primers and 60 Vbeta primers were used for the PCR. Using immunoSEQ multiplex PCR, the repertoire was profiled, and TCRdb retains in-frame clones only, with some absent. This sample has about 250,000 clones, with about three quarters found just once. Sequencing was performed on PBMCs. These receptors came from a boy aged 5-17 years in good health and CMV-seronegative.

This sequence joins TRBV6-1 and TRBJ2-5; D uncertain. The V and J ends lost 6 bases and 1 base respectively, with 15 bases between them. This CDR3 has 15 amino acids. CDR1 MNHNS and CDR2 SASEGT come from the germline V gene. The CDR3: CASSRPTVTQETQYF. CDR3 coding DNA: TGTGCCAGCAGCCGACCTACAGTTACCCAAGAGACCCAGTACTTC.

The chain carries TRBV2 and TRBJ1-1; 8 nucleotides line up with TRBD1. Losses at the gene ends were 6 bases for V and 4 bases for J; bases not matched to a gene: 10. This CDR3 spans 15 amino acids. The germline gives CDR1 SNHLY, CDR2 FYNNEI. In nucleotides, the CDR3 is TGTGCCAGCAGAAGTTACAGGGGGGTTGCCACTGAAGCTTTCTTT. This sequence encodes CASRSYRGVATEAFF.

This clone was observed a handful of times. The V call is TRBV10-3, the J call TRBJ1-2, with D maybe TRBD1 (6 bases). The CDR3 contains 15 residues. The V gene lost 3 bases and the J gene lost 2 bases, with 13 bases spanning the gap. CDR1 is ENHRY, CDR2 SYGVKD, per germline. DNA for the CDR3: TGTGCCATCAGTGATTGGGCAGGGGAGAACTATGGCTACACCTTC. As protein: CAISDWAGENYGYTF.

The rearrangement uses TRBV13 and TRBJ1-2; 9 positions match TRBD1. This CDR3 is 14 amino acids long. V lost 3 bases to trimming and J lost 2 bases; unmatched junction nucleotides: 1. Germline V gene sequence: CDR1 PRHDT, CDR2 FYEKMQ (reference sequence). The CDR3 sequence: CASSFGTGNYGYTF. The DNA for the CDR3 is TGTGCCAGCAGCTTTGGGACAGGGAACTATGGCTACACCTTC.

The chain carries TRBV5-1 and TRBJ2-1; 16 bases are a match to TRBD2. Germline-derived CDR1 and CDR2 are SGHRS and YFSETQ. The CDR3 contains 17 residues. J gave up 7 bases and V 3 bases, and 7 bases lay outside the gene matches. The CDR3 sequence is CASSYGTSGRAKNEQFF. Here the CDR3 DNA reads TGCGCCAGCAGCTACGGGACTAGCGGGAGGGCCAAAAATGAGCAGTTCTTC. Together with reference TRBV5-1 and TRBJ2-1, the CDR3 gives the full variable domain: KAGVTQTPRYLIKTRGQQVTLSCSPISGHRSVSWYQQTPGQGLQFLFEYFSETQRNKGNFPGRFSGRQFSNSRSEMNVSTLELGDSALYLCASSYGTSGRAKNEQFFGPGTRLTVL.

The chain joins TRBV6-5 to TRBJ1-3; D not resolved. V lost 6 bases and J lost 0, with 12 bases in between. Germline CDR1 and CDR2: MNHEY and SVGAGI. CDR3 length equals 15 residues. CDR3 bases: TGTGCCAGCAGAGATACAGTTTTCTCTGGAAACACCATATATTTT. Encoded protein: CASRDTVFSGNTIYF.

The chain recombines TRBV7-3 with TRBJ2-5, with a weak D call TRBD1 (5 bases). CDR1 and CDR2 (germline): SGHTA, FQGTGA. V was trimmed by 2 bases and J by 5 bases, leaving 12 bases between them. The CDR3 has 14 residues. CDR3 region: CASSLGVRAETQYF. CDR3 sequence (DNA): TGTGCCAGCAGCTTAGGCGTCAGGGCGGAGACCCAGTACTTC. Together with reference TRBV7-3 and TRBJ2-5, the CDR3 gives the full variable domain: GAGVSQTPSNKVTEKGKYVELRCDPISGHTALYWYRQSLGQGPEFLIYFQGTGAADDSGLPNDRFFAVRPEGSVSTLKIQRTERGDSAVYLCASSLGVRAETQYFGPGTRLLVL.

The CDR3 protein is CASSFAPGVGGYGYTF. DNA of the CDR3: TGTGCCAGCAGCTTTGCGCCGGGGGTGGGGGGGTATGGCTACACCTTC. The chain joins TRBV12-1 to TRBJ1-2. TRBV12-1 is tagged as a pseudogene. The CDR3 covers 16 residues.

The chain carries TRBV7-6 and TRBJ2-3; TRBD2 is a possible D gene (5 bases). V dropped 3 bases and J dropped 4 bases, with 11 bases sitting between them. This CDR3 comprises 14 residues. Germline assignment: CDR1 SGHVS and CDR2 FNYEAQ. DNA of the CDR3: TGTGCCAGCAGCTTGGGTGGGAGTGCAGATACGCAGTATTTT. Translating it yields CASSLGGSADTQYF. The full variable domain, completed using reference TRBV7-6 and TRBJ2-3, is GAGVSQSPRYKVTKRGQDVALRCDPISGHVSLYWYRQALGQGPEFLTYFNYEAQQDKSGLPNDRFSAERPEGSISTLTIQRTEQRDSAMYRCASSLGGSADTQYFGPGTRLTVL.

This clone was recorded a few times. V gene TRBV25-1 combines with J gene TRBJ2-5, with 8 bases aligning to TRBD2. This CDR3 is built from 15 residues. V shed 2 bases and J 3 bases; nucleotides not matched to a gene: 5. The germline V gene has CDR1 MGHDK and CDR2 SYGVNS. The CDR3 DNA follows: TGTGCCAGCAGTGAACTCAGCGGGGGAGAAGAGACCCAGTACTTC. It yields the protein CASSELSGGEETQYF.

The CDR3 DNA reads as TGTGCCAGCTCACCGGGGGCAGTCCAAGAGACCCAGTACTTC. Amino acid sequence: CASSPGAVQETQYF. The V and J genes are TRBV18 and TRBJ2-5; D is possibly TRBD1 (6 bases). Germline CDR1 KGHSH, CDR2 LQKENI. The CDR3 is 14 amino acids. Trimming took 3 bases from V and 1 from J, leaving 9 bases between them.

This clone was seen a few times. V and J are TRBV4-1 and TRBJ2-7, with D tentatively TRBD2 (5 bases). The V and J ends lost 4 bases and 7 bases respectively, with 17 bases between them. This CDR3 spans 14 amino acids. Germline assignment: CDR1 MGHRA and CDR2 YSYEKL. The CDR3, as DNA: TGCGCCAGCAGCCCTCCGTTATCTACGGGGGAGCAGTACTTC. Protein product: CASSPPLSTGEQYF.

This clone appeared a few times. The chain uses TRBV27 and TRBJ1-6, with TRBD1 identical over 8 bases. V shed 1 base and J 9 bases; nucleotides not matched to a gene: 5. The CDR3 totals 15 residues. Germline V lookup: CDR1 MNHEY, CDR2 SMNVEV (reference sequence). The CDR3 coding sequence is TGTGCCAGCAGTTTATATCGGACAGGGAGTTCACCCCTCCACTTT. Translation gives CASSLYRTGSSPLHF.

Only one count was recorded for this clone. This chain uses TRBV9 with TRBJ2-3; D possibly corresponds to TRBD2 (6 bases). The CDR3 length is 14 residues. Germline V gives CDR1 SGDLS, CDR2 YYNGEE. With 2 bases removed from V and 4 bases from J, the gap between germline ends came to 11 bases. For the CDR3, the DNA is TGTGCCAGCAGCGTGGGGGGATTGGCAGATACGCAGTATTTT. It yields the protein CASSVGGLADTQYF.

This clone was counted a single time. The J gene is TRBJ1-1, the V gene TRBV4-1, with 8 bases matching TRBD1. This CDR3 comprises 16 residues. Trimming took 0 bases from V and 4 from J; bases not matched to a gene: 7. Germline lookup yields CDR1 MGHRA and CDR2 YSYEKL. This CDR3 reads CASSQDRWTGSTEAFF. The CDR3 nucleotides are TGCGCCAGCAGCCAAGATCGATGGACAGGGAGCACTGAAGCTTTCTTT.

This clone was detected a few times. V and J are TRBV30 and TRBJ1-2, with 9 bases lining up with TRBD1. The V and J ends lost 3 bases and 7 bases, in that order; junction bases with no gene match: 6. This CDR3 is built from 13 residues. CDR1 is GTSNPN and CDR2 is SVGIG in the germline V gene (reference sequence). The CDR3 DNA sequence: TGTGCCTGGAGGTGGGGACAGGGACTTGGCTACACCTTC. Protein: CAWRWGQGLGYTF.

This clone was observed a few times. This chain uses TRBV2 with TRBJ1-1, with TRBD1 matching 10 bases. Trimming cost V 4 bases and J 4 bases; bases outside gene matches: 9. The V gene's germline CDR1 is SNHLY and CDR2 FYNNEI. The CDR3 consists of 16 residues. In DNA form, the CDR3 reads TGTGCCAGCAGTGTTGACAGGGGGCTAGGGGGCACTGAAGCTTTCTTT. Translated, it gives CASSVDRGLGGTEAFF. The full variable domain, its missing parts supplied by reference TRBV2 and TRBJ1-1, is EPEVTQTPSHQVTQMGQEVILRCVPISNHLYFYWYRQILGQKVEFLVSFYNNEISEKSEIFDDQFSVERPDGSNFTLKIRSTKLEDSAMYFCASSVDRGLGGTEAFFGQGTRLTVV.

For the CDR3, the DNA is TGTGCCAGCAGCAGACTAGCGGCACAAGAGACCCAGTACTTC. This translates into CASSRLAAQETQYF. V and J are TRBV11-3 and TRBJ2-5; 9 nucleotides match TRBD2. V dropped 5 bases and J dropped 2; count of bases not matched to a gene: 3. The CDR3 is 14 amino acids. Germline assignment: CDR1 SGHNT and CDR2 YENEEA.

V usage is TRBV6-5 and J usage is TRBJ2-7; 9 positions agree with TRBD2. This CDR3 contains 15 residues. V lost 4 bases and J lost 2; bases outside the gene matches: 6. From germline, CDR1 is MNHEY and CDR2 SVGAGI. The CDR3 region has the DNA TGTGCCAGCAGTTCCAAAGCGGGAGGTACCTACGAGCAGTACTTC. The encoded protein is CASSSKAGGTYEQYF.

CDR3 sequence (DNA): TGTGCCAGCAGCCAACGAACGCAGGGGTTTAGCACTGAAGCTTTCTTT. This encodes CASSQRTQGFSTEAFF. V gene TRBV4-2 combines with J gene TRBJ1-1, with D perhaps TRBD1 (6 bases). The germline gives CDR1 LGHNA, CDR2 YNFKEQ. V gave up 2 bases and J gave up 4 bases, with 17 bases separating them. CDR3 length equals 16 residues.

With respect to this clone: An end of the junction does not agree with germline; a read error may underlie this. The chain combines TRBV6-1 with TRBJ1-1; 7 positions agree with TRBD1. Germline lookup yields CDR1 MNHNS and CDR2 SASEGT. This CDR3 comprises 13 residues. This chain's CDR3 is CASSTQGNSEAFF. The CDR3, as DNA: TGTGCCAGCAGCACACAGGGGAACTCTGAAGCTTTCTTT.

The chain joins TRBV27 to TRBJ2-5; 13 positions agree with TRBD2. V lost 5 bases, J lost 4 bases, and 13 bases stayed unmatched. CDR3 length: 18 amino acids. In germline, CDR1 is MNHEY, CDR2 SMNVEV (reference sequence). CDR3 loop: CASSPPPLLAGGRETQYF. CDR3 DNA: TGTGCCAGCAGTCCCCCTCCTCTACTAGCGGGAGGGCGAGAGACCCAGTACTTC.

The V call is TRBV5-8, the J call TRBJ2-3; D perhaps matches TRBD2 (5 bases). CDR3 length: 13 amino acids. With 6 bases removed from V and 10 bases from J, the gap between germline ends came to 18 bases. Germline V gene sequence: CDR1 SGHTS, CDR2 YDEGEE. The CDR3 DNA is TGTGCCAGCACCCCCCCGGGGTTGGGTGCGCAGTATTTT. Protein: CASTPPGLGAQYF.

The rearrangement links TRBV2 to TRBJ2-1, with D uncertain. This CDR3 is 16 amino acids long. V was pared by 6 bases and J by 0 bases, with 15 bases between. The V gene's germline CDR1 is SNHLY and CDR2 FYNNEI. CDR3 DNA: TGTGCCAGCAGCCCCGACATTCCGAGCTCCTACAATGAGCAGTTCTTC. It translates to CASSPDIPSSYNEQFF.

CDR3 sequence (DNA): TGCGCCAGCAGCTTGGGAGGGGAGGGCACTGAAGCTTTCTTT. Translated, it gives CASSLGGEGTEAFF. The genes are TRBV5-1 and TRBJ1-1, with D possibly TRBD1 on 5 matching bases. CDR1 SGHRS and CDR2 YFSETQ come from the germline V gene. The CDR3 spans 14 residues. Between the trimmed V and J ends, which lost 0 bases and 4 bases, there was a span of 10 bases.

The genes are TRBV19 and TRBJ2-1; 9 bases are shared with TRBD2. The CDR3 covers 15 residues. The junction had 9 bases not matched to a gene; V was cut back by 7 bases and J by 5 bases. The germline V gene encodes CDR1 LNHDA and CDR2 SQIVND (reference sequence). CDR3 DNA: TGTGCCAGTACCCGATTAGCGGGAGTCCACAATGAGCAGTTCTTC. This codes for CASTRLAGVHNEQFF.

This clone was recorded once. This rearrangement joins TRBV5-1 to TRBJ2-5; 8 nucleotides line up with TRBD1. The V gene end was trimmed by 4 bases and the J gene end by 3 bases; junction bases not matched to a gene: 11. The germline CDR1 and CDR2 sequences are SGHRS and YFSETQ. The CDR3 is 16 amino acids. The CDR3 sequence is CASSVTGGILKETQYF. CDR3 DNA sequence: TGCGCCAGCAGCGTCACAGGGGGTATCCTAAAAGAGACCCAGTACTTC. The full variable domain, with the rest looked up from reference TRBV5-1 and TRBJ2-5, is KAGVTQTPRYLIKTRGQQVTLSCSPISGHRSVSWYQQTPGQGLQFLFEYFSETQRNKGNFPGRFSGRQFSNSRSEMNVSTLELGDSALYLCASSVTGGILKETQYFGPGTRLLVL.